Following are 21 T cell receptor beta chains from one sample sequenced in a study of human T cells and chemical hapten exposure. TCRdb reprocessed the RACE reads with MiXCR, giving one entry per CDR3 protein. The sample has under 70,000 distinct CDR3 sequences, 10% to 12% seen once. Time point given: pre-sensitization, week 0. Stated treatment: therapeutic diphenylcyclopropenone sensitization with weekly scalp DPC. The sample was whole blood, taken in connection with sensitization to the hapten diphenylcyclopropenone (DPC). All receptors come from a woman between 40 and 55 years old with alopecia areata. Some clones in this sample may be carry-over from other donors' samples.

This clonotype was counted ten times or more. The gene calls are TRBV30 and TRBJ2-1; 9 bases are shared with TRBD1. J gave up 0 bases and V 7 bases, and 7 bases lay outside the gene matches. This CDR3 spans 15 amino acids. Germline assignment: CDR1 GTSNPN and CDR2 SVGIG (reference sequence). The CDR3 nucleotides are TGTGCCTCAACAGGGGGCCGCCCCTCCTACAATGAGCAGTTCTTC. Translating it yields CASTGGRPSYNEQFF. Filled out from reference TRBV30 and TRBJ2-1, the complete variable domain reads SQTIHQWPATLVQPVGSPLSLECTVEGTSNPNLYWYRQAAGRGLQLLFYSVGIGQISSEVPQNLSASRPQDRQFILSSKKLLLSDSGFYLCASTGGRPSYNEQFFGPGTRLTVL.

The rearrangement links TRBV12-3 or TRBV12-4 to TRBJ2-1; D is ambiguous. Trimming shortened V by 6 bases and J by 10 bases, and 13 bases separated the two germline ends. The CDR3 extends over 12 amino acids. CDR3 sequence reads: CASRVGRREQFF. CDR3 in DNA: TGTGCCAGCAGGGTCGGACGAAGGGAGCAGTTCTTC.

The chain couples TRBV18 to TRBJ1-2, with D maybe TRBD1 (5 bases). V was pared by 0 bases and J by 3 bases, with 8 bases between. The CDR3 totals 14 residues. CDR1 KGHSH and CDR2 LQKENI come from the germline V gene. CDR3 nucleotide sequence: TGTGCCAGCTCACCACCGGGGCAGGACTATGGCTACACCTTC. Translating gives CASSPPGQDYGYTF.

J is TRBJ2-7 and V is TRBV7-2; 7 nucleotides line up with TRBD1. The CDR3 consists of 13 residues. J gave up 9 bases and V 6 bases, and 11 bases lay outside the gene matches. Germline CDR1 reads SGHTA; CDR2 reads FQGNSA. The CDR3 DNA is TGTGCCAGCAGAAGGGGGCAGGCCGACGGGCAGTACTTC. The encoded protein is CASRRGQADGQYF.

This clonotype was picked up many times. The chain links TRBV6-2 or TRBV6-3 to TRBJ2-6, with a weak D call TRBD2 (6 bases). The V end was cut by 4 bases, the J end by 0 bases, with 10 bases between. The CDR3 is 16 residues long. Germline CDR1 and CDR2: MNHEY and SVGEGT. CDR3 protein: CASSFQGLSGANVLTF. The CDR3 nucleotides read TGTGCCAGCAGTTTCCAGGGACTCTCTGGGGCCAACGTCCTGACTTTC.

This chain connects TRBV10-3 to TRBJ2-2; the D gene is possibly TRBD2 (5 bases). The V end was cut by 6 bases, the J end by 0 bases, with 5 bases between. CDR1 and CDR2 from the germline V gene are ENHRY and SYGVKD. The CDR3 runs 13 residues. The CDR3 nucleotides are TGTGCCATCAGGACTACGAACACCGGGGAGCTGTTTTTT. This encodes CAIRTTNTGELFF.

This clonotype was counted a few times. In nucleotides, the CDR3 is TGCAGTGCTAGAGATGAGTCCAGGGGGGATTTCAATTCACCCCTCCACTTT. Its translation: CSARDESRGDFNSPLHF. The rearrangement joins TRBV20-1 to TRBJ1-6, with 7 bases fitting TRBD1. CDR1 and CDR2 (germline): DFQATT, SNEGSKA (reference sequence). Unmatched junction bases numbered 12, after V lost 0 bases and J lost 7 bases. The CDR3 runs 17 residues.

The table lists this clonotype with a few counts. This chain links TRBV9 with TRBJ1-1; D is possibly TRBD1 (5 bases). CDR1 is SGDLS and CDR2 is YYNGEE in the germline V gene. The CDR3 is 18 amino acids. The V end lost 5 bases, the J end lost 0 bases, and 23 bases lay between the germline ends. The CDR3 DNA follows: TGTGCCAGCAGTCTTAACCCGGGGGGGTCTTTCATGAACACTGAAGCTTTCTTT. Its translation is CASSLNPGGSFMNTEAFF.

The chain employs TRBV29-1 and TRBJ2-3; TRBD2 matches at 10 bases. The CDR3 is 15 amino acids. J gave up 6 bases and V 6 bases, and 12 bases lay outside the gene matches. Germline CDR1 and CDR2: SQVTM and ANQGSEA. CDR3 sequence: CSVGKREGLDDTQYF. CDR3 in DNA: TGCAGCGTCGGGAAGCGGGAGGGCCTAGACGATACGCAGTATTTT.

This clonotype was counted at least ten times. J is TRBJ2-3 and V is TRBV7-9; 7 nucleotides line up with TRBD2. This CDR3 is 14 amino acids long. The ends lost 4 bases at V and 2 bases at J; junction bases unmatched: 3. Looked up from germline, CDR1 is SEHNR and CDR2 is FQNEAQ (reference sequence). CDR3 bases: TGTGCCAGCAGCTACCGGGACTACACAGATACGCAGTATTTT. Residues: CASSYRDYTDTQYF.

This clonotype showed up many times. The rearrangement joins TRBV6-5 to TRBJ2-7, with D perhaps matching TRBD2 (6 bases). Trimming took off 0 bases at V and 6 bases at J, with 15 bases between the two ends. The length of the CDR3 is 15 residues. Per the germline V gene, CDR1 is MNHEY and CDR2 is SVGAGI. CDR3 in amino acids: CASSYSYYGGTEQYF. CDR3 sequence (DNA): TGTGCCAGCAGTTACTCGTACTACGGAGGGACCGAGCAGTACTTC.

The V call is TRBV20-1, the J call TRBJ2-1; 10 nucleotides agree with TRBD1. The germline V gene encodes CDR1 DFQATT and CDR2 SNEGSKA (reference sequence). Unmatched junction bases numbered 9, after V lost 5 bases and J lost 8 bases. The CDR3 has 14 amino acids. CDR3 DNA sequence: TGCAGTGCTCGCGACAGGGGGCGCGTTGATGAGCAGTTCTTC. Its protein is CSARDRGRVDEQFF.

The chain carries TRBV20-1 and TRBJ2-1; TRBD2 matches 8 bases. V shed 1 base and J 4 bases; nucleotides not matched to a gene: 6. This CDR3 has 15 amino acids. The V gene's germline CDR1 is DFQATT and CDR2 SNEGSKA (reference sequence). CDR3 sequence reads: CSARGPSGSYNEQFF. Written as DNA, the CDR3 is TGCAGTGCTAGAGGGCCTAGCGGGTCGTACAATGAGCAGTTCTTC.

The V and J genes are TRBV2 and TRBJ2-7, with 9 bases identical to TRBD2. Germline-derived CDR1 and CDR2 are SNHLY and FYNNEI. The ends lost 3 bases at V and 7 bases at J; junction bases unmatched: 10. CDR3 size: 15 residues. The CDR3 nucleotides read TGTGCCAGCAGTGAGGGGATAGCGGGAGTTCGGGAGCAGTACTTC. Protein: CASSEGIAGVREQYF.

This clonotype was recorded many times. The J gene is TRBJ2-3, the V gene TRBV6-6; tentatively, D is TRBD2 (5 bases). Germline V gene sequence: CDR1 MNHNY, CDR2 SVGAGI (reference sequence). This CDR3 has 13 amino acids. Trimming left V 8 bases short and J 0 bases short, with 9 bases between. The DNA of the CDR3 is TGTGCCAGCTGCGCGGGCAGCACAGATACGCAGTATTTT. It specifies CASCAGSTDTQYF.

The chain recombines TRBV6-1 with TRBJ2-3; D is uncertain. The germline V gene has CDR1 MNHNS and CDR2 SASEGT. This CDR3 spans 15 amino acids. With 3 bases removed from V and 2 bases from J, the gap between germline ends came to 12 bases. In DNA form, the CDR3 reads TGTGCCAGCAGTGATAGTGGCAGGAACACAGATACGCAGTATTTT. Encoded protein: CASSDSGRNTDTQYF.

This clonotype has only a few counts. The rearrangement joins TRBV4-3 to TRBJ2-3, with TRBD2 matching over 9 bases. The CDR3 is made up of 17 amino acids. Trimming cost V 3 bases and J 0 bases; bases outside gene matches: 7. CDR1 and CDR2 from the germline V gene are LGHNA and YSLEER. CDR3 sequence (DNA): TGCGCCAGCAGCCATACTCTAGCGGGGACTAGCACAGATACGCAGTATTTT. It yields the protein CASSHTLAGTSTDTQYF.

The sample holds many counts of this clonotype. The chain has TRBV6-5 and TRBJ2-7; D is unresolved. Trimming removed 6 bases from V and 0 bases from J, with 15 bases in between. Germline V gene sequence: CDR1 MNHEY, CDR2 SVGAGI. The CDR3 is 15 amino acids. The CDR3 reads CASRRDPKGSYEQYF. The DNA for the CDR3 is TGTGCCAGCAGACGAGACCCAAAGGGCTCCTACGAGCAGTACTTC.

V and J are TRBV4-2 and TRBJ2-7; D unclear. Germline CDR1 and CDR2: LGHNA and YNFKEQ. The V gene lost 0 bases and the J gene lost 6 bases, with 15 bases spanning the gap. The CDR3 spans 15 residues. DNA of the CDR3: TGTGCCAGCAGCCAAGATCGGGCGGTCCCGGGCGAGCAGTACTTC. Translation gives CASSQDRAVPGEQYF.

This clonotype occurred a few times. V usage is TRBV4-3 and J usage is TRBJ2-5, with D possibly matching TRBD2 (6 bases). The CDR3 has 16 residues. Trimming left V 3 bases short and J 4 bases short, with 18 bases between. Germline CDR1 and CDR2: LGHNA and YSLEER. The CDR3 DNA reads TGCGCCAGCAGCCACCAAGGCGGGCAGGGAGGAGAGACCCAGTACTTC. Translation: CASSHQGGQGGETQYF.

This rearrangement joins TRBV20-1 to TRBJ2-1; 8 bases map to TRBD1. V dropped 0 bases and J dropped 2; count of bases not matched to a gene: 3. Germline V CDR1 and CDR2: DFQATT, SNEGSKA (reference sequence). The length of the CDR3 is 15 residues. The CDR3 nucleotides are TGCAGTGCTAGAGACGCAGGGGGCACCTACAATGAGCAGTTCTTC. Amino acid sequence: CSARDAGGTYNEQFF.